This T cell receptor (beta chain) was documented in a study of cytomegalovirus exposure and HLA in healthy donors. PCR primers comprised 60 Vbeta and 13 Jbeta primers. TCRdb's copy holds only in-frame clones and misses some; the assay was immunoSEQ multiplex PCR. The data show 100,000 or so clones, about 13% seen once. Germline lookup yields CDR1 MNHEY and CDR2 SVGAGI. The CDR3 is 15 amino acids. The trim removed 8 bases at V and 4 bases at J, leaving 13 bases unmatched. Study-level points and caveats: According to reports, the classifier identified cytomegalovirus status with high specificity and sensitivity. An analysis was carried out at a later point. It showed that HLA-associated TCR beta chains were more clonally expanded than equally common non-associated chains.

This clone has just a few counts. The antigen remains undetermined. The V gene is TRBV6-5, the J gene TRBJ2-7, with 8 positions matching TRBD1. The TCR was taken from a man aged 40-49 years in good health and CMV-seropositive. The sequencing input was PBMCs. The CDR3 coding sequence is TGTGCCAGCCAAACCTCCGGGACAGGTCCATACGAGCAGTACTTC. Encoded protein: CASQTSGTGPYEQYF.